This entry describes one T cell receptor (beta chain). No antigen is known for it. No base qualities exist here, and no much larger clone lies one base off it. The trial excluded patients who had a history of autoimmune disease or who were on systemic immunosuppression. Peripheral blood for TCR sequencing was collected from all dose cohorts at baseline, on cycle 4 day 1, and on cycle 7 day 1. Samples were obtained from an open-label, multicenter, first-in-human phase I dose-escalation trial of ivuxolimab. Adults with locally advanced or metastatic melanoma, renal cell carcinoma, hepatocellular carcinoma or head and neck squamous cell carcinoma were enrolled in the trial. Before TCR sequencing, CD4+ T cells and CD8+ T cells were sorted from peripheral blood as separate populations. The sample comes from a study of OX40 agonist ivuxolimab in advanced cancers. Background for the entire study: The costimulatory receptor OX40 (CD134) was targeted by ivuxolimab, a fully human IgG2 agonistic monoclonal antibody. Intravenous ivuxolimab was administered to patients every 2 weeks at six dose levels: 0.01, 0.1, 0.3, 1.5, 3 and 10 mg/kg. Of the approximately 54 dose-escalation patients, hepatocellular carcinoma was present in approximately 20, melanoma in around 15, renal cell carcinoma in 9 and head and neck cancer in 9. In the dose-escalation cohort, 82.7% of patients were male, and the mean age was approximately 60 years, with a range of about 20 to 90. Patients were allowed to have had prior anti-PD-1, anti-PD-L1 or anti-CTLA-4 therapy, and about 40% of the dose-escalation patients had been treated with checkpoint inhibitors. Three dose-escalation patients achieved partial responses, one with hepatocellular carcinoma and two with cutaneous melanoma. The point of sequencing TCRbeta in the periphery was to test whether ivuxolimab changed TCR sequence diversity and drove clonal T-cell expansion. The paper reports the monotherapy dose-escalation portion (N of about 56 patients) of the phase I ivuxolimab trial. What the study reported, not specific to this receptor: Low levels of normalized T-cell clonal expansion were also seen in some nonresponding patients. In the 0.1-3.0 mg/kg groups, partial responders were among the patients with the lowest normalized peripheral clonal expansion, particularly in CD8+ T cells. After ivuxolimab, more expanded clones were found on average in CD8+ T cells than in CD4+ T cells. Antigen specificity was not determined for the clonally expanded peripheral T cells. Clonal expansion of both CD4+ and CD8+ blood T cells was observed from baseline to week 6 at doses 0.1 to 3.0 mg/kg.

Including cysteine and phenylalanine, the CDR3 has 14 amino acids. The CDR3 DNA has 42 bases and is translated from base 1. V has 9 bases trimmed and J has 5 bases trimmed; junction bases matching no gene number 12. In the germline V gene (reference sequence), CDR1 corresponds to SGHNT and CDR2 to YYREEE. Genomic DNA was isolated from the sorted cells so that the TCRbeta CDR3 region could be sequenced. The immunoSEQ Assay was used to sequence the TCRbeta CDR3 regions. The table comes from immuneACCESS by way of TCRdb, which keeps in-frame sequences with V and J called. Part of the clones is missing from these tables; in studies checked, under half for an unresolved V gene and the rest for unknown reasons. This sample has some 69,000 clones in its table, and almost 90% of those were observed once. The ten largest clones add up to roughly a tenth of the sample.

Sequenced material: CD4+ or CD8+ T cells sorted from blood, taken in a trial of the OX40 agonist ivuxolimab. This TCR was sampled from an adult with an advanced solid tumor such as melanoma, head and neck, liver or kidney cancer. The V gene is TRBV5-4 and the J gene is TRBJ2-7; 9 nucleotides in the junction match TRBD2. The CDR3 region has the sequence CAMGRREGLHEQYF. The nucleotide sequence reads as follows: TGTGCCATGGGGAGGCGGGAGGGCCTCCACGAGCAGTACTTC.